In this sample, the clone carrying this T cell receptor (beta chain) turned up a few times. The antigen remains unidentified. In germline, CDR1 is SGHDT, CDR2 YYEEEE. Trimming cost V 1 base and J 6 bases; bases outside gene matches: 3. CDR3 length: 13 residues. The source of the sample is a study of blood T cells in healthy people across ages. Combining a sample-barcoded 5' primer with a J-beta primer mix, a second PCR ran for about 7 to 11 cycles. TCRdb independently ran MiXCR on the 5' RACE reads; one entry per CDR3 protein. Among about 730,000 distinct CDR3 sequences listed, roughly 44% were seen once. Points from the study as a whole: It was held that diversity estimates obtained from one million T cells represented underestimates. Older individuals had lower TCR beta diversity per million T cells (the decline was roughly linear).

The chain is built from TRBV5-6 and TRBJ2-7; 8 bases are a match to TRBD2. Sequencing was done on a sample of blood. This TCR derives from a woman aged 60-75 years in good health. Written as DNA, the CDR3 is TGTGCCAGCAGCTTGTATAGCGGGGTCGAGCAGTACTTC. This codes for CASSLYSGVEQYF.